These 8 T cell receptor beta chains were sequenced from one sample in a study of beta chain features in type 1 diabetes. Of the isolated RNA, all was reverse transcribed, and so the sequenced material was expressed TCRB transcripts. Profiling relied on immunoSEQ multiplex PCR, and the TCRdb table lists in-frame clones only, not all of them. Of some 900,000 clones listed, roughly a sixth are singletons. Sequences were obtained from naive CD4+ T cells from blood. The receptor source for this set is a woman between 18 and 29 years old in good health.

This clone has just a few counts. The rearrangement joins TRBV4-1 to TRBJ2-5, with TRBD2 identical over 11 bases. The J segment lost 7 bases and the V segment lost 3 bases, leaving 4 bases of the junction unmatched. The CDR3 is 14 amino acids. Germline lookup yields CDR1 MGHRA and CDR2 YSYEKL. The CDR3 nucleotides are TGCGCCAGCAGCCAGACTAGCGGGATTGGGACCCAGTACTTC. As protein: CASSQTSGIGTQYF.

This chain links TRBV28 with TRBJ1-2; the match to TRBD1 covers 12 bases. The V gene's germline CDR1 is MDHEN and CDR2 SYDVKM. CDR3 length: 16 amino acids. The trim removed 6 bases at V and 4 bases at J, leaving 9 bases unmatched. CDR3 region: CASSRTGTGGGYGYTF. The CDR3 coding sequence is TGTGCCAGCAGCAGGACCGGGACAGGGGGCGGCTATGGCTACACCTTC.

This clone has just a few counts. The CDR3, as DNA: TGTGCCAGTAGTACACTACAGAGCTCCTACAATGAGCAGTTCTTC. Translated: CASSTLQSSYNEQFF. This chain links TRBV19 with TRBJ2-1, with unresolved D. Trimming cost V 4 bases and J 0 bases, with 10 bases left between them. This CDR3 comprises 15 residues. The germline gives CDR1 LNHDA, CDR2 SQIVND (reference sequence).

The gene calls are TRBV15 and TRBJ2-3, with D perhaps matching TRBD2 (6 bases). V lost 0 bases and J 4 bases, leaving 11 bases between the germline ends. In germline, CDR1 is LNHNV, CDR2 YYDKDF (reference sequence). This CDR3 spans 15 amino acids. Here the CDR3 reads CATSRDRLGADTQYF. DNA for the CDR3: TGTGCCACCAGCAGAGATCGACTAGGGGCAGATACGCAGTATTTT.

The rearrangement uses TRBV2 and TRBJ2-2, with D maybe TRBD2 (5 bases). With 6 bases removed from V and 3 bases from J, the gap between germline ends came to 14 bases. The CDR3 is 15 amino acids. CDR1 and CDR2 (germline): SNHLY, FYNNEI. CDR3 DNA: TGTGCCAGCAGCGGAGAGGGTTTGGACACCGGGGAGCTGTTTTTT. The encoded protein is CASSGEGLDTGELFF.

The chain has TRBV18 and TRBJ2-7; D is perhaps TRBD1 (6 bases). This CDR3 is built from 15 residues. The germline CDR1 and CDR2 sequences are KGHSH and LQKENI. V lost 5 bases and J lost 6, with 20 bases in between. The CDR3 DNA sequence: TGTGCCAGCTCATCGTCCGGGACAATAGGCGTCGAGCAGTACTTC. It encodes CASSSSGTIGVEQYF.

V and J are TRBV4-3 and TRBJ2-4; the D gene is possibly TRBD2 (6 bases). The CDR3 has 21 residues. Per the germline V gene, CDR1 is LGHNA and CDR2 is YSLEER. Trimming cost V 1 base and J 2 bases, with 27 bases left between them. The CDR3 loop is CASSQGWVSRELEHTKNIQYF. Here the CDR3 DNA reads TGCGCCAGCAGCCAAGGTTGGGTTTCCCGGGAGCTAGAGCACACCAAAAACATTCAGTACTTC.

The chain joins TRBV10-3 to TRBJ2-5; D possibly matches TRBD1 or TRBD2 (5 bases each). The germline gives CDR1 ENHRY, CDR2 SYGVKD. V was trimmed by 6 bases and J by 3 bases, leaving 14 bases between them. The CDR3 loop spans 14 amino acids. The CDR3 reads CAIRTGRGEETQYF. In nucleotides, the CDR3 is TGTGCCATCAGGACGGGTCGAGGGGAAGAGACCCAGTACTTC.